This TCR beta chain was captured in a study of cytomegalovirus exposure and HLA in healthy donors. Points from the study as a whole: One variant, a missense change in DCLRE1C, was linked in a later analysis to TCR beta V- and J-gene trimming. DRB1 showed the most TCR associations and HLA-C the fewest in a later analysis, as rates varied by HLA locus. Associated with cytomegalovirus, according to the listing, were some 150 TCR beta chains.

Each of the donors was a healthy bone marrow donor. In the PCR, 60 Vbeta and 13 Jbeta primers were used. Clones were read by immunoSEQ multiplex PCR, and TCRdb kept only the in-frame ones, dropping some. The sample yields approximately 100,000 clones, roughly 75% seen once. Remarks on this clone: What it binds is not known.

Trimming removed 8 bases at V and 11 bases at J, with 18 bases between. The CDR3 totals 12 residues. Germline CDR1 reads SNHLY; CDR2 reads FYNNEI. V and J are TRBV2 and TRBJ1-1; tentative D call: TRBD1 (5 bases). This clonotype originated in a woman aged 18-30 years in good health and CMV-seropositive. The sequencing input was PBMCs. CDR3 in amino acids: CASLAPGTGAFF. CDR3 sequence (DNA): TGTGCCAGCTTGGCCCCGGGGACTGGGGCTTTCTTT.